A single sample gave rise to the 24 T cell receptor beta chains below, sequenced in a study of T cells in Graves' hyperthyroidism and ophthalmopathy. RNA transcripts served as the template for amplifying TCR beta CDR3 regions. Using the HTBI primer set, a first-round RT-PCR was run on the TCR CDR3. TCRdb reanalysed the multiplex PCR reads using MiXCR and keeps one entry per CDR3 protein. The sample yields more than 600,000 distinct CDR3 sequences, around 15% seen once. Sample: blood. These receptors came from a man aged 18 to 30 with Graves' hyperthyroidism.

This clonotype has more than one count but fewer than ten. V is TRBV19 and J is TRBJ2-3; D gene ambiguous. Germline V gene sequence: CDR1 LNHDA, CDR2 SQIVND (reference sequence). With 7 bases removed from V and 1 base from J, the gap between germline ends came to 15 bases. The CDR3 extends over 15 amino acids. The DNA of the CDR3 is TGTGCCAGTACCCCCCCCGGAGTGGGCACAGATACGCAGTATTTT. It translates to CASTPPGVGTDTQYF.

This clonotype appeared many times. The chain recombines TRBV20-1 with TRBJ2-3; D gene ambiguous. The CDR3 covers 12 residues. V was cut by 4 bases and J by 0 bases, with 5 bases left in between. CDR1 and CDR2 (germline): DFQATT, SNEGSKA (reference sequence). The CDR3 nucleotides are TGCAGTGCTATGCAGAGCACAGATACGCAGTATTTT. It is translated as CSAMQSTDTQYF.

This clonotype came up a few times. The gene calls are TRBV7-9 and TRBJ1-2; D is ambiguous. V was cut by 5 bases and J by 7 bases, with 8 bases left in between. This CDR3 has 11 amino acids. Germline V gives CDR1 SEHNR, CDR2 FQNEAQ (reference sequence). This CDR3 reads CASSLLAGYTF. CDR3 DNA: TGTGCCAGCAGCCTACTGGCTGGCTACACCTTC.

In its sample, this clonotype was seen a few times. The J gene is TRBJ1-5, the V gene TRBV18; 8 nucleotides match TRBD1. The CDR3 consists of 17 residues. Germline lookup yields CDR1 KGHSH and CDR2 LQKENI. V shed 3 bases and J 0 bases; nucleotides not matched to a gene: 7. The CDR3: CASSPTGQGNSNQPQHF. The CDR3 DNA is TGTGCCAGCTCACCCACCGGACAGGGTAATAGCAATCAGCCCCAGCATTTT.

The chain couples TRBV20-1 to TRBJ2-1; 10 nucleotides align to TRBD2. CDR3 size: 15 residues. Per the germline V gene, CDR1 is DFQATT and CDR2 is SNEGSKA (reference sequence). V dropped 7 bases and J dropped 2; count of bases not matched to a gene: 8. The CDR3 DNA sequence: TGCAGTGGGGGGAGCGGGGGGGGGACCTACAATGAGCAGTTCTTC. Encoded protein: CSGGSGGGTYNEQFF.

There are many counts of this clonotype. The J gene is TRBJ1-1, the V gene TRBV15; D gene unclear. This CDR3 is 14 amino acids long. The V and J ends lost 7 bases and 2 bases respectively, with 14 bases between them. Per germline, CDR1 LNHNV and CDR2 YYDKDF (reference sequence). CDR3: CATTLPGVNTEAFF. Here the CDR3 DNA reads TGTGCCACCACCTTACCCGGGGTAAACACTGAAGCTTTCTTT.

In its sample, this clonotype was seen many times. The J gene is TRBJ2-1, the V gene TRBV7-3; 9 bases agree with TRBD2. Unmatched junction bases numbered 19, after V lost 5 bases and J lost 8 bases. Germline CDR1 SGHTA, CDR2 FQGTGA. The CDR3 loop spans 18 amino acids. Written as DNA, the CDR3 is TGTGCCAGCAGCCCACGACGGATCGTAGCGGGAGTTAAGGATGAGCAGTTCTTC. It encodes CASSPRRIVAGVKDEQFF.

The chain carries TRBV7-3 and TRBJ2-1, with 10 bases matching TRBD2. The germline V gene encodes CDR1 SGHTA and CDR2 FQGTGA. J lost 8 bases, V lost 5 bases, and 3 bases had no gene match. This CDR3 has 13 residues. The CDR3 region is CASSPSGRDEQFF. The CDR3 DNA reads TGTGCCAGCAGCCCCAGCGGGAGGGATGAGCAGTTCTTC. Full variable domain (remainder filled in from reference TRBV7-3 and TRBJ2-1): GAGVSQTPSNKVTEKGKYVELRCDPISGHTALYWYRQSLGQGPEFLIYFQGTGAADDSGLPNDRFFAVRPEGSVSTLKIQRTERGDSAVYLCASSPSGRDEQFFGPGTRLTVL.

In DNA, the CDR3 is TGTGCCAGCAGCTCGACAGGGATTACCACTGAAGCTTTCTTT. Its protein is CASSSTGITTEAFF. The chain joins TRBV5-4 to TRBJ1-1, with TRBD1 matching 7 bases. The CDR3 has 14 residues. Looked up from germline, CDR1 is SGHNT and CDR2 is YYREEE (reference sequence). The V segment lost 3 bases and the J segment 4 bases; nucleotides outside the gene matches: 6.

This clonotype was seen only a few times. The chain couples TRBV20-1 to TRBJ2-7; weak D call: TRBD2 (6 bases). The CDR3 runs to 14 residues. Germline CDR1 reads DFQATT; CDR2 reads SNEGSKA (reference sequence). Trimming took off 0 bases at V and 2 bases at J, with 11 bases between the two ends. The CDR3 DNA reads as TGCAGTGCTAGAGATCGGGGGTATACCTACGAGCAGTACTTC. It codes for CSARDRGYTYEQYF.

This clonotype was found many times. Written as DNA, the CDR3 is TGTGCCAGCAGGATAGCGGGAGGGCCGGCGAACGAGCAGTACTTC. It translates to CASRIAGGPANEQYF. The chain links TRBV28 to TRBJ2-7, with 11 bases that match TRBD2. The J segment lost 5 bases and the V segment lost 6 bases, leaving 9 bases of the junction unmatched. The CDR3 contains 15 residues. Per germline, CDR1 MDHEN and CDR2 SYDVKM.

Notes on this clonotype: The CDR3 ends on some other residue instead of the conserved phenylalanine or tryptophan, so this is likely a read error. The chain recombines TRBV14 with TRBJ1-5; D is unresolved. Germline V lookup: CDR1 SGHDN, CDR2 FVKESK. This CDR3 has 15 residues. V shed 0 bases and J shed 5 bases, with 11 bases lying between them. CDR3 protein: CASSQDLGNYQPQHL. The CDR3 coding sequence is TGTGCCAGCAGCCAAGATCTGGGGAACTATCAGCCCCAGCATCTT.

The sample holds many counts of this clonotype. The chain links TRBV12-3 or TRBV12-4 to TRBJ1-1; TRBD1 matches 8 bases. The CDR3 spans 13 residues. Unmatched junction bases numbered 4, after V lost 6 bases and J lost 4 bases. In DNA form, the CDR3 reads TGTGCCAGCAGCTCCACAGGGGGCACTGAAGCTTTCTTT. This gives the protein CASSSTGGTEAFF.

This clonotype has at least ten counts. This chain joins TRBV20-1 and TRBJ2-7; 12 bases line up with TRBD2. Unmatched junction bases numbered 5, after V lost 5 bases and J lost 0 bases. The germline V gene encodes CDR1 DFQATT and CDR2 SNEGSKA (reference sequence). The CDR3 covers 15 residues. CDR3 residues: CSAQRLAGDSYEQYF. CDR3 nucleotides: TGCAGTGCTCAAAGACTAGCGGGGGACTCCTACGAGCAGTACTTC.

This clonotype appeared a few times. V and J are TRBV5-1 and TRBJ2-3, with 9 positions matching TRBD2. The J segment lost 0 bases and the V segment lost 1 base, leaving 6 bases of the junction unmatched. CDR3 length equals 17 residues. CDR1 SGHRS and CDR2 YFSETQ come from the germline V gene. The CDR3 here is CASSLTPSGISTDTQYF. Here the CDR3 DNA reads TGCGCCAGCAGCTTGACGCCTAGCGGGATTAGCACAGATACGCAGTATTTT.

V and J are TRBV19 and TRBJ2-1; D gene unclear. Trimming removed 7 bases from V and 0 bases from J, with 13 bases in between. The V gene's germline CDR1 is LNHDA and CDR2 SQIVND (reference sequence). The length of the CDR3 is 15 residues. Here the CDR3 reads CASTTDESSYNEQFF. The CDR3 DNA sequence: TGTGCCAGTACCACGGACGAGAGCTCCTACAATGAGCAGTTCTTC.

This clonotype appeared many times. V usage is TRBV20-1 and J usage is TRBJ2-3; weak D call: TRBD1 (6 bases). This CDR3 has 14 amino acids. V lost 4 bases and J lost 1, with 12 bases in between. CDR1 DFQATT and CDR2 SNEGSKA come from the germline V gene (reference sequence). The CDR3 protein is CSANVRGGTDTQYF. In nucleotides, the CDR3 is TGCAGTGCTAACGTCAGGGGTGGCACAGATACGCAGTATTTT.

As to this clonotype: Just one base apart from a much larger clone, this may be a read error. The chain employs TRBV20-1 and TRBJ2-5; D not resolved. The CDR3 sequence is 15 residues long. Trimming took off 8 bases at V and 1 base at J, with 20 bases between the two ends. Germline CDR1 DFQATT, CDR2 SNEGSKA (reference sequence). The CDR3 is CSTRGGRQPQETQYF. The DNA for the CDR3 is TGCAGTACCAGAGGTGGAAGGCAACCCCAAGAGACCCAGTACTTC.

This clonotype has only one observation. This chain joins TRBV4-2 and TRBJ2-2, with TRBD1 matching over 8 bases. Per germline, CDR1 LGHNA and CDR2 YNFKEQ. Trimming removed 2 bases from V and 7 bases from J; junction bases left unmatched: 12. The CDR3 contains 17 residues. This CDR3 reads CASSQHRRTGSIGELFF. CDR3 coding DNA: TGTGCCAGCAGCCAACACCGGAGGACAGGGTCCATCGGGGAGCTGTTTTTT.

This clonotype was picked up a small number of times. In nucleotides, the CDR3 is TGTGCCAGCAGCTTAGACAGAGCCGGAAACACCATATATTTT. This encodes CASSLDRAGNTIYF. The genes are TRBV7-9 and TRBJ1-3; D gene uncertain. Germline CDR1 SEHNR, CDR2 FQNEAQ (reference sequence). The CDR3 has 14 amino acids. Trimming pared 1 base from V and 4 bases from J, leaving 8 bases between.

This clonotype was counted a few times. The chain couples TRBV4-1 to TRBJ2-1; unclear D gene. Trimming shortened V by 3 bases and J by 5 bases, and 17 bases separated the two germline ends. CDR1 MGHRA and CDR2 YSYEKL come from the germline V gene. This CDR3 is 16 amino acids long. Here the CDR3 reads CASSHGAPVRDNEQFF. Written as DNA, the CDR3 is TGCGCCAGCAGCCACGGAGCGCCCGTCCGGGACAATGAGCAGTTCTTC.

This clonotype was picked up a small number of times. The CDR3 DNA follows: TGTGCCAGCAGCCAAGATGGGGGCGGCGAGCAGTACTTC. Residues: CASSQDGGGEQYF. V usage is TRBV4-2 and J usage is TRBJ2-7; weak D call: TRBD1 (6 bases). The CDR3 is made up of 13 amino acids. V gave up 0 bases and J gave up 6 bases, with 9 bases separating them. Per germline, CDR1 LGHNA and CDR2 YNFKEQ.

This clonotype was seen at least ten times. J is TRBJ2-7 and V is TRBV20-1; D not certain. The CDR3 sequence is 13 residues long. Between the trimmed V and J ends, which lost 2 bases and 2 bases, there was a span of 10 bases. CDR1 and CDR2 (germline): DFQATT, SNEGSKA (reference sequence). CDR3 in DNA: TGCAGTGCTAGAAGTCAGCACACCTACGAGCAGTACTTC. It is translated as CSARSQHTYEQYF.

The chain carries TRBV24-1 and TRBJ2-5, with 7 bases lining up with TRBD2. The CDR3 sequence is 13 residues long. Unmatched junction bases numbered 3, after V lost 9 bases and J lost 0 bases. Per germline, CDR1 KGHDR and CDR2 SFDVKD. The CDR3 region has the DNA TGTGCCACCGGGGGGGACGACCAAGAGACCCAGTACTTC. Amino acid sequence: CATGGDDQETQYF.